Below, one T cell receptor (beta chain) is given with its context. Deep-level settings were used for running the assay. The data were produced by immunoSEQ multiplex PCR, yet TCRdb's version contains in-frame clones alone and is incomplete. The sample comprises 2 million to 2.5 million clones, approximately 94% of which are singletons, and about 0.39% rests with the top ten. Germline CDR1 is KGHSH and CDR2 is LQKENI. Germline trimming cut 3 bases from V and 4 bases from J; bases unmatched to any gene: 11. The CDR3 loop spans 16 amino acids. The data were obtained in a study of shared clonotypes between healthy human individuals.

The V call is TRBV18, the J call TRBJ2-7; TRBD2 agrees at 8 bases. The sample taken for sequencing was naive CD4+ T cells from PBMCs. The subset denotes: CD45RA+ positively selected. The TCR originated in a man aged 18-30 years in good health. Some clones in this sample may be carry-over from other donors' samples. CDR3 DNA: TGTGCCAGCTCACCTTGGCTAGCGGGTTCTAGGTACGAGCAGTACTTC. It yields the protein CASSPWLAGSRYEQYF.